This T cell receptor beta chain was sequenced for a study of cytomegalovirus exposure and HLA in healthy donors. Study findings and constraints: It was about 150 TCR beta chains that were listed as cytomegalovirus-associated. The classifier, whose performance was assessed in both the original and validation cohorts, reportedly diagnosed cytomegalovirus status with high specificity and sensitivity.

In the case of this clone: The antigen remains unidentified.

The PCR ran on 60 Vbeta and 13 Jbeta primers. Assay: immunoSEQ multiplex PCR; the TCRdb copy retains only in-frame clones and omits some. The sample has under 200,000 clones, less than 80% seen once; the top ten hold 2.5% to 3%. Between the trimmed V and J ends, which lost 2 bases and 1 base, there was a span of 11 bases. This CDR3 contains 15 residues. Germline values: CDR1 MNHEY, CDR2 SMNVEV (reference sequence). Sequencing was done on a sample of PBMCs. This receptor was taken from a man in his forties or fifties in good health and CMV-seronegative. The chain joins TRBV27 to TRBJ1-1; D possibly corresponds to TRBD1 (6 bases). CDR3: CASSLGGGPNTEAFF. CDR3 in DNA: TGTGCCAGCAGTTTAGGGGGCGGACCGAACACTGAAGCTTTCTTT.